Sequencing of this T cell receptor beta chain was carried out in a study of T cells in Graves' hyperthyroidism and ophthalmopathy. Points from the study as a whole: In simple terms, a model built on 13 V-J features told ophthalmopathy apart from stable hyperthyroidism. Blood also carried most thyroid clonotypes expanded above 0.001.

This clonotype has a count of ten or more. The antigen is not known. Diagnosis relied on clinical symptoms, serum thyroxine and TRAb, thyroid ultrasound and orbital computed tomography. Using around 10 ml of fresh peripheral blood, PBMCs were prepared. TCR beta CDR3 regions were amplified from RNA. During a first-round RT-PCR of the TCR CDR3, the HTBI primer set was used. TCRdb re-called the multiplex PCR reads through MiXCR, storing one row per CDR3 protein. The sample has approximately 610,000 distinct CDR3 sequences, approximately 15% seen once; the top ten hold around 4.5%. V was clipped by 2 bases and J by 6 bases, with 18 bases between them. Germline V gene sequence: CDR1 SGHRS, CDR2 YFSETQ. The CDR3 is 15 residues long.

Sequencing input: blood. The V gene is TRBV5-1, the J gene TRBJ2-7; D is undetermined. This sequence was found in a woman in her thirties or forties with Graves' ophthalmopathy. The chain's CDR3 is CASSLTGLSSLEQYF. The DNA for the CDR3 is TGCGCCAGCAGCTTAACCGGGTTGTCGTCTCTCGAGCAGTACTTC.